This passage covers 13 T cell receptor beta chains from one sample sequenced in a study of shared clonotypes between healthy human individuals. TCRdb keeps only in-frame clones here, not all; method: immunoSEQ multiplex PCR. The sample lists some 2,100,000 clones; around 93% were seen once. Only CD45RO-negative cells positively selected for CCR7 counted as naive CD8 cells, so terminally differentiated effector memory CD45RA+ cells were excluded. The sample consisted of naive CD8+ T cells from PBMCs. These receptors were collected from a man between 18 and 35 years old in good health. Some clones in this sample may be carry-over from other donors' samples.

V is TRBV9 and J is TRBJ2-2; D assignment may be TRBD1 or TRBD2 (5 bases each). Trimming shortened V by 5 bases and J by 8 bases, and 22 bases separated the two germline ends. The V gene's germline CDR1 is SGDLS and CDR2 YYNGEE. The CDR3 is made up of 16 amino acids. CDR3 in amino acids: CASSLGVGQGMGELFF. DNA for the CDR3: TGTGCCAGCAGTTTGGGAGTAGGGCAGGGCATGGGGGAGCTGTTTTTT.

For this clone: Additional DNA sequences in this sample encode the identical CDR3. This rearrangement joins TRBV27 to TRBJ2-1, with D unresolved. The ends were cut back, 4 bases at V and 0 bases at J, with 10 bases in the middle. Germline V lookup: CDR1 MNHEY, CDR2 SMNVEV (reference sequence). The CDR3 has 15 amino acids. CDR3 region: CASSSLGSSYNEQFF. The DNA for the CDR3 is TGTGCCAGCAGTTCCCTCGGAAGCTCCTACAATGAGCAGTTCTTC.

The CDR3 spells CASATGGASTDTQYF. The CDR3 DNA follows: TGTGCCAGCGCGACAGGGGGTGCAAGCACAGATACGCAGTATTTT. The chain combines TRBV6-6 with TRBJ2-3; 9 bases are a match to TRBD1. CDR1 and CDR2 from the germline V gene are MNHNY and SVGAGI (reference sequence). V shed 8 bases, J shed 0 bases, and the junction held 6 bases outside the gene matches. The CDR3 has 15 residues.

This chain links TRBV28 with TRBJ2-1; TRBD2 matches at 7 bases. The germline V gene has CDR1 MDHEN and CDR2 SYDVKM. The CDR3 runs 15 residues. The V segment lost 2 bases and the J segment 6 bases; nucleotides outside the gene matches: 7. The DNA for the CDR3 is TGTGCCAGCAGTTTACTGGCCCCGGGAGGCAATGAGCAGTTCTTC. Amino acid sequence: CASSLLAPGGNEQFF.

This clone appeared a single time. The V and J genes are TRBV7-9 and TRBJ1-4; no definite D call. V lost 4 bases and J 4 bases, leaving 13 bases between the germline ends. CDR3 length: 15 residues. Germline V CDR1 and CDR2: SEHNR, FQNEAQ (reference sequence). In DNA, the CDR3 is TGTGCCAGCAGCTCCTATCCCTTACTTAATGAAAAACTGTTTTTT. Translation: CASSSYPLLNEKLFF.

This sequence joins TRBV7-9 and TRBJ1-2, with 8 bases lining up with TRBD1. Trimming at V came to 5 bases and at J to 6 bases, leaving 8 bases not matched to a gene. CDR1 and CDR2 from the germline V gene are SEHNR and FQNEAQ (reference sequence). The CDR3 contains 14 residues. For the CDR3, the DNA is TGTGCCAGCAGCCCTACAGGGGGGTGGGATGGCTACACCTTC. Amino acid sequence: CASSPTGGWDGYTF.

V gene TRBV19 combines with J gene TRBJ1-1, with unresolved D. The CDR3 length is 15 residues. CDR1 and CDR2 from the germline V gene are LNHDA and SQIVND (reference sequence). Trimming left V 0 bases short and J 5 bases short, with 13 bases between. The CDR3 DNA reads as TGTGCCAGTAGTATAGACCCGACGGGAGGGACTGAAGCTTTCTTT. Translated, it gives CASSIDPTGGTEAFF.

With respect to this clone: Other DNA sequences of this sample code for an identical CDR3. V is TRBV7-2 and J is TRBJ2-1; no clear D. This CDR3 spans 15 amino acids. CDR1 SGHTA and CDR2 FQGNSA come from the germline V gene. The germline V and J ends were trimmed by 1 base and 2 bases, with 9 bases remaining between them. In DNA, the CDR3 is TGTGCCAGCAGCTTAGGCGGAACCGCCTACAATGAGCAGTTCTTC. Its translation: CASSLGGTAYNEQFF. Using reference TRBV7-2 and TRBJ2-1 for the parts outside the CDR3, the full variable domain is GAGVSQSPSNKVTEKGKDVELRCDPISGHTALYWYRQSLGQGLEFLIYFQGNSAPDKSGLPSDRFSAERTGGSVSTLTIQRTQQEDSAVYLCASSLGGTAYNEQFFGPGTRLTVL.

This chain uses TRBV28 with TRBJ2-7; tentatively, D is TRBD1 (5 bases). V lost 5 bases to trimming and J lost 1 base, with 15 bases between them. This CDR3 has 15 residues. Germline V gene sequence: CDR1 MDHEN, CDR2 SYDVKM. The DNA of the CDR3 is TGTGCCAGCAGTCCCAGGGCGGCGAGGTCCTACGAGCAGTACTTC. The encoded protein is CASSPRAARSYEQYF.

The chain uses TRBV4-3 and TRBJ2-1; 10 nucleotides match TRBD2. The CDR3 totals 15 residues. V lost 4 bases to trimming and J lost 7 bases; unmatched junction nucleotides: 7. The germline V gene has CDR1 LGHNA and CDR2 YSLEER. Written as DNA, the CDR3 is TGCGCCAGCAGCCCTTCAGCGGGAGGGGCTAATGAGCAGTTCTTC. Translation gives CASSPSAGGANEQFF.

The V and J genes are TRBV27 and TRBJ1-5, with D hard to call. The length of the CDR3 is 13 residues. CDR1 is MNHEY and CDR2 is SMNVEV in the germline V gene (reference sequence). V lost 7 bases to trimming and J lost 5 bases, with 12 bases between them. CDR3 coding DNA: TGTGCCAGCACCCTAGGGAGGGATCAGCCCCAGCATTTT. Amino acids: CASTLGRDQPQHF.

CDR3 in amino acids: CSVERLAGHYNEQFF. CDR3 in DNA: TGCAGCGTTGAAAGACTAGCGGGACACTACAATGAGCAGTTCTTC. The rearrangement links TRBV29-1 to TRBJ2-1, with 11 nucleotides matching TRBD2. Per the germline V gene, CDR1 is SQVTM and CDR2 is ANQGSEA. V gave up 2 bases and J gave up 3 bases; unmatched junction bases: 3. The CDR3 totals 15 residues.

The V gene is TRBV9, the J gene TRBJ2-7; 8 positions agree with TRBD2. The V gene's germline CDR1 is SGDLS and CDR2 YYNGEE. With V trimmed by 4 bases and J by 7 bases, 13 bases remained unmatched. This CDR3 is 15 amino acids long. This chain's CDR3 is CASSIAGNPREEQYF. CDR3 DNA sequence: TGTGCCAGCAGCATAGCGGGAAACCCCCGGGAAGAGCAGTACTTC.